These 2 T cell receptor beta chains were sequenced from one sample in a study of cytomegalovirus exposure and HLA in healthy donors. PCR employed 60 Vbeta and 13 Jbeta primers. Sequencing was performed with immunoSEQ multiplex PCR; in TCRdb, only in-frame clones are kept and a portion is missing. The repertoire holds around 36,000 clones, 70% to 90% seen once, with 10% to 12% in the top ten. Sequenced input: PBMCs. These receptors originate from a woman aged 40 to 55 in good health and CMV-seropositive.

V usage is TRBV7-2 and J usage is TRBJ1-5; a possible D gene is TRBD1 (6 bases). V lost 5 bases, J lost 5 bases, and 10 bases lay in between. The germline V gene has CDR1 SGHTA and CDR2 FQGNSA. The CDR3 totals 13 residues. CDR3 bases: TGTGCCAGCAGCGCCGGGACATATCAGCCCCAGCATTTT. This gives the protein CASSAGTYQPQHF.

The V and J genes are TRBV7-8 and TRBJ1-1; no reliable D call. This CDR3 comprises 11 residues. Germline V gene lookup returns CDR1 SGHVS and CDR2 FQNEAQ. Trimming cost V 6 bases and J 10 bases, with 12 bases left between them. The CDR3 region has the DNA TGTGCCAGCAGTGGTTTCGGTGGAGCTTTCTTT. It is translated as CASSGFGGAFF. Based on the CDR3 plus reference TRBV7-8 and TRBJ1-1, the full variable domain is GAGVSQSPRYKVAKRGQDVALRCDPISGHVSLFWYQQALGQGPEFLTYFQNEAQLDKSGLPSDRFFAERPEGSVSTLKIQRTQQEDSAVYLCASSGFGGAFFGQGTRLTVV.